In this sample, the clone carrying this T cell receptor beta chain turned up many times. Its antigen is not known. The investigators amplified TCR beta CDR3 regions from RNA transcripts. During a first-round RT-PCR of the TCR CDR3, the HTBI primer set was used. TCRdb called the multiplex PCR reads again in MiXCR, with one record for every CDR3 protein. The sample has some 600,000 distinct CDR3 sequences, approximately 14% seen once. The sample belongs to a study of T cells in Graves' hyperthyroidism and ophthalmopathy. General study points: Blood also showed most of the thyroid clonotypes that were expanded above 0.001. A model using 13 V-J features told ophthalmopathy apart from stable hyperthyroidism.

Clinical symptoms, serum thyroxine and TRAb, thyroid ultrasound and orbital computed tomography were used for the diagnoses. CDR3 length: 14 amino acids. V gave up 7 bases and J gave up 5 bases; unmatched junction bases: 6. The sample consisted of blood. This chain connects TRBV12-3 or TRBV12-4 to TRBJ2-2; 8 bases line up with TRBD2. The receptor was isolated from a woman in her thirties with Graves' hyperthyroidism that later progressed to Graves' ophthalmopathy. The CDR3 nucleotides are TGTGCCAGCACCGCGACTAGCGTTACCGGGGAGCTGTTTTTT. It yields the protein CASTATSVTGELFF.